The 3 T cell receptor beta chains below come from one sample, sequenced in a study of radiotherapy plus CTLA-4 blockade in lung cancer (dated by TCRdb to the late 2010s). Preparation of the library involved the immunoSEQ multiplex PCR assay. As stored in TCRdb, this immuneACCESS dataset retains in-frame rearrangements with V and J assigned. A fraction of the clones does not appear; measured against another copy, unresolved V genes explain less than half of the discrepancy, and the remainder lacks a known reason. The sample has about 99,000 clones on record, approximately 86% of them singletons. The ten largest account for 4% to 6% of the sample. The source material was peripheral blood, sampled from a patient treated with radiotherapy plus ipilimumab. All receptors come from a human donor with non-small cell lung cancer that progressed on radiotherapy plus ipilimumab.

The chain employs TRBV5-1 and TRBJ2-7; 9 nucleotides line up with TRBD2. CDR1 and CDR2 (germline): SGHRS, YFSETQ. This CDR3 spans 14 amino acids. With V trimmed by 7 bases and J by 2 bases, 7 bases remained unmatched. The CDR3 bases are TGCGCCAGCGCCGGCGGGGGGGGACCCTACGAGCAGTACTTC. This codes for CASAGGGGPYEQYF.

This clone was counted between two and nine times. V usage is TRBV5-1 and J usage is TRBJ2-1; 10 nucleotides agree with TRBD2. The V gene's germline CDR1 is SGHRS and CDR2 YFSETQ. Trimming removed 0 bases from V and 4 bases from J; junction bases left unmatched: 4. This CDR3 contains 16 residues. As DNA, the CDR3 is TGCGCCAGCAGCTTGGACCTAGCGGGAGTGTACAATGAGCAGTTCTTC. It specifies CASSLDLAGVYNEQFF. Together with reference TRBV5-1 and TRBJ2-1, the CDR3 gives the full variable domain: KAGVTQTPRYLIKTRGQQVTLSCSPISGHRSVSWYQQTPGQGLQFLFEYFSETQRNKGNFPGRFSGRQFSNSRSEMNVSTLELGDSALYLCASSLDLAGVYNEQFFGPGTRLTVL.

V is TRBV6-6 and J is TRBJ2-7; the D is unclear. Germline-derived CDR1 and CDR2 are MNHNY and SVGAGI (reference sequence). V dropped 0 bases and J dropped 6 bases, with 9 bases sitting between them. The CDR3 is 13 amino acids. The CDR3 region has the DNA TGTGCCAGCAGTTACTCAGGGTATGGCGAGCAGTACTTC. Translating gives CASSYSGYGEQYF.